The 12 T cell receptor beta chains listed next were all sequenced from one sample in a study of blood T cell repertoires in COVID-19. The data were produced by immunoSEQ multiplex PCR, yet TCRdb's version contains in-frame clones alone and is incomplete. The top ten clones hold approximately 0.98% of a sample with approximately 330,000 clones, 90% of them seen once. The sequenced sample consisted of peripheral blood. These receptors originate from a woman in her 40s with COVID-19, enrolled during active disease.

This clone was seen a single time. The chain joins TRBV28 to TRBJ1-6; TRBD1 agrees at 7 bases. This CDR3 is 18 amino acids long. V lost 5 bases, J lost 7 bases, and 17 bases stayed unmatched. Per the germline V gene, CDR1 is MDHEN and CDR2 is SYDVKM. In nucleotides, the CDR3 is TGTGCCAGCAGTCCACAAGGGACAGTCAATTGGCGGAATTCACCCCTCCACTTT. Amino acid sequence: CASSPQGTVNWRNSPLHF.

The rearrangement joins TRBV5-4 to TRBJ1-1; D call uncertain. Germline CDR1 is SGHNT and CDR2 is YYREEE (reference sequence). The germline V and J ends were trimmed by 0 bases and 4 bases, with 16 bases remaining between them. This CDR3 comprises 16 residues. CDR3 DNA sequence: TGTGCCAGCAGCTTGGAGCCATTAATTGCAGGCACTGAAGCTTTCTTT. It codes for CASSLEPLIAGTEAFF. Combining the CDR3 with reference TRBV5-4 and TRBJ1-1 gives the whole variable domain ETGVTQSPTHLIKTRGQQVTLRCSSQSGHNTVSWYQQALGQGPQFIFQYYREEENGRGNFPPRFSGLQFPNYSSELNVNALELDDSALYLCASSLEPLIAGTEAFFGQGTRLTVV.

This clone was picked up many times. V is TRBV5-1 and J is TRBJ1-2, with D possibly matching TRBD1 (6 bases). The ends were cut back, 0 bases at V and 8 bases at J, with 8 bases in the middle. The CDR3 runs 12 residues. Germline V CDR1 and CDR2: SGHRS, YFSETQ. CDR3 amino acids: CASSLGGHGYTF. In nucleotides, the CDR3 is TGCGCCAGCAGCTTGGGGGGGCACGGCTACACCTTC. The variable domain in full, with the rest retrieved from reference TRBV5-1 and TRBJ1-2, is KAGVTQTPRYLIKTRGQQVTLSCSPISGHRSVSWYQQTPGQGLQFLFEYFSETQRNKGNFPGRFSGRQFSNSRSEMNVSTLELGDSALYLCASSLGGHGYTFGSGTRLTVV.

The CDR3 DNA is TGTGCCAGCAGCTCCCGGAGTAGCGGGAGGATAAGCACCGGGGAGCTGTTTTTT. Its translation: CASSSRSSGRISTGELFF. The chain uses TRBV7-2 and TRBJ2-2; 10 bases align to TRBD2. CDR1 SGHTA and CDR2 FQGNSA come from the germline V gene. The CDR3 extends over 18 amino acids. The trim removed 4 bases at V and 4 bases at J, leaving 12 bases unmatched. The full variable domain, in which reference TRBV7-2 and TRBJ2-2 provide the parts outside the CDR3, is GAGVSQSPSNKVTEKGKDVELRCDPISGHTALYWYRQSLGQGLEFLIYFQGNSAPDKSGLPSDRFSAERTGGSVSTLTIQRTQQEDSAVYLCASSSRSSGRISTGELFFGEGSRLTVL.

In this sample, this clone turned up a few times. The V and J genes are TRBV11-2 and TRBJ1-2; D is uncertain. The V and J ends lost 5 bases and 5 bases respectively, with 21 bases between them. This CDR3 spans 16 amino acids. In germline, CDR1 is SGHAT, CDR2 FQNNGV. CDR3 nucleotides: TGTGCCAGCAGCCCTATAGGGAGGGCGCGGGGATATGGCTACACCTTC. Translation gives CASSPIGRARGYGYTF.

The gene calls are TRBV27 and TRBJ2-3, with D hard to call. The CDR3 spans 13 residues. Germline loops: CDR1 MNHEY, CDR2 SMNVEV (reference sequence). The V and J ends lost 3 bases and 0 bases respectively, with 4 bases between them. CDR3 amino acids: CASSFHSTDTQYF. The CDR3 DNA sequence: TGTGCCAGCAGTTTCCATAGCACAGATACGCAGTATTTT.

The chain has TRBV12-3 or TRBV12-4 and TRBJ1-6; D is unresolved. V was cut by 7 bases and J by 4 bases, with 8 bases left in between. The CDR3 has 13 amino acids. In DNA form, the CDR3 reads TGTGCCAGCAAAGGAGAGTATAATTCACCCCTCCACTTT. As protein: CASKGEYNSPLHF.

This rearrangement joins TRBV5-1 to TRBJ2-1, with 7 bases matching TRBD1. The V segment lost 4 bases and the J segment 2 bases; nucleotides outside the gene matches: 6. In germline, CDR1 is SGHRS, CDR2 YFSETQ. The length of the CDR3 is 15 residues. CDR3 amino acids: CASSPTGNTYNEQFF. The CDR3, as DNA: TGCGCCAGCAGCCCGACAGGGAACACCTACAATGAGCAGTTCTTC. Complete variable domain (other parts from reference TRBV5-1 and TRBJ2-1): KAGVTQTPRYLIKTRGQQVTLSCSPISGHRSVSWYQQTPGQGLQFLFEYFSETQRNKGNFPGRFSGRQFSNSRSEMNVSTLELGDSALYLCASSPTGNTYNEQFFGPGTRLTVL.

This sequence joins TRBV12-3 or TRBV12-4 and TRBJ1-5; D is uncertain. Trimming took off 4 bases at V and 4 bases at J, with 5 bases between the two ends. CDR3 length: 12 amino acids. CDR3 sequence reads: CASSYPNQPQHF. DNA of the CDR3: TGTGCCAGCAGTTATCCGAATCAGCCCCAGCATTTT.

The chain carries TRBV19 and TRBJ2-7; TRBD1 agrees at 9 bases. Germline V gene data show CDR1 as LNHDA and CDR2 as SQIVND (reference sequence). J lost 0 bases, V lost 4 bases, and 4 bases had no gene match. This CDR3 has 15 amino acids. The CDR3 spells CASSKGQGGSYEQYF. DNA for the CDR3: TGTGCCAGTAGTAAGGGACAGGGTGGCTCCTACGAGCAGTACTTC.

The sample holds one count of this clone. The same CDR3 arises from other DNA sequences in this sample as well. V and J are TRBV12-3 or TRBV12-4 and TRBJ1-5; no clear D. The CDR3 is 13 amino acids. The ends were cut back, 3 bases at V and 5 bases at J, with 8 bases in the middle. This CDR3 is CASSFQSDQPQHF. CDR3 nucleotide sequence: TGTGCCAGCAGTTTCCAGTCAGATCAGCCCCAGCATTTT.

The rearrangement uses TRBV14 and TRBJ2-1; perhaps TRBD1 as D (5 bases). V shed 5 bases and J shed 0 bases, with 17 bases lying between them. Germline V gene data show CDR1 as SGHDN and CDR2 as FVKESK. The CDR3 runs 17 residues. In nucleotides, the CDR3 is TGTGCCAGCAGCTCCCCCACCCTTAGGGGCTCCTACAATGAGCAGTTCTTC. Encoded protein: CASSSPTLRGSYNEQFF.